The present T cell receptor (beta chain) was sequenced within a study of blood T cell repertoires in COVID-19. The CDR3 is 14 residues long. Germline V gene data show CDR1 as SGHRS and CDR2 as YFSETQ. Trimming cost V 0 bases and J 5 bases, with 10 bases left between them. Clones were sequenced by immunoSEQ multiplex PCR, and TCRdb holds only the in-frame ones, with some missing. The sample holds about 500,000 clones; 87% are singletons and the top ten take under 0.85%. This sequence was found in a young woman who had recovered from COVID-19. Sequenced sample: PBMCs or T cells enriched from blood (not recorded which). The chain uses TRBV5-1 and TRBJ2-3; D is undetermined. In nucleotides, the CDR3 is TGCGCCAGCAGCTTGGCCCAGGATGGAGATACGCAGTATTTT. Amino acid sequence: CASSLAQDGDTQYF. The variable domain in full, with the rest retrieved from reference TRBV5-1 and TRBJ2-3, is KAGVTQTPRYLIKTRGQQVTLSCSPISGHRSVSWYQQTPGQGLQFLFEYFSETQRNKGNFPGRFSGRQFSNSRSEMNVSTLELGDSALYLCASSLAQDGDTQYFGPGTRLTVL.